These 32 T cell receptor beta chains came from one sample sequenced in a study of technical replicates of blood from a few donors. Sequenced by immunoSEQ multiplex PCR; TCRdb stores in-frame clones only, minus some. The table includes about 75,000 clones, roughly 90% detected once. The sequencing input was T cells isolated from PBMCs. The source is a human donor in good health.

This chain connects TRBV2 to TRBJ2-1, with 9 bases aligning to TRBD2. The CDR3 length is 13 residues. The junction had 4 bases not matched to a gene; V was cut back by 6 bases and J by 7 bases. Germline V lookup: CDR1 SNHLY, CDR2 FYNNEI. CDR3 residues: CASRWREGNEQFF. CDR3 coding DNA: TGTGCCAGCAGGTGGCGGGAGGGAAATGAGCAGTTCTTC.

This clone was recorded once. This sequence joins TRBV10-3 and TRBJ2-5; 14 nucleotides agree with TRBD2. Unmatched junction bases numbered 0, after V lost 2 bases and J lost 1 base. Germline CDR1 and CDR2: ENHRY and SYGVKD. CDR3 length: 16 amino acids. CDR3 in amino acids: CAISEGTSGGQETQYF. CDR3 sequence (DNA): TGTGCCATCAGTGAGGGGACTAGCGGGGGCCAAGAGACCCAGTACTTC.

This CDR3 is CASSIFFGQGAGNTIYF. The CDR3 region has the DNA TGTGCCAGTAGTATATTCTTCGGACAGGGGGCCGGAAACACCATATATTTT. The chain is built from TRBV19 and TRBJ1-3; 11 nucleotides match TRBD1. Trimming at V came to 2 bases and at J to 4 bases, leaving 7 bases not matched to a gene. The CDR3 runs 17 residues. The germline CDR1 and CDR2 sequences are LNHDA and SQIVND (reference sequence).

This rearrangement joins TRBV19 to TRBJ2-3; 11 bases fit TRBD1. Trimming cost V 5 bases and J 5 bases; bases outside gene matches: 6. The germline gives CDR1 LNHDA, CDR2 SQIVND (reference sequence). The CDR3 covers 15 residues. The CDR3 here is CASSPGTGGGDTQYF. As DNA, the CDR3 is TGTGCCAGTAGTCCGGGGACAGGGGGTGGAGATACGCAGTATTTT.

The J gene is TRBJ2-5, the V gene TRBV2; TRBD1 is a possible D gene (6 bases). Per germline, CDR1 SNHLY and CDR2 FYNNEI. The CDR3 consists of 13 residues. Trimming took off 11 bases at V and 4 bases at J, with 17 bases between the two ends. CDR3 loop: CAGSRGIGETQYF. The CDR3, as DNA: TGTGCCGGGTCCAGGGGAATAGGAGAGACCCAGTACTTC.

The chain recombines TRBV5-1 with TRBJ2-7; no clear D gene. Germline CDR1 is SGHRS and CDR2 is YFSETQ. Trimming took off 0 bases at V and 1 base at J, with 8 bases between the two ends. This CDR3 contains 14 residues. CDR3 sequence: CASSLGGLSYEQYF. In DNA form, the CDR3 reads TGCGCCAGCAGCTTGGGCGGCCTGTCCTACGAGCAGTACTTC.

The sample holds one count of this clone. The CDR3 reads CASSYKGDTEAFF. In DNA form, the CDR3 reads TGTGCCAGCAGTTACAAGGGGGACACTGAAGCTTTCTTT. The J gene is TRBJ1-1, the V gene TRBV6-5; a possible D gene is TRBD1 (6 bases). V gave up 2 bases and J gave up 3 bases, with 7 bases separating them. The germline CDR1 and CDR2 sequences are MNHEY and SVGAGI. There are 13 residues in the CDR3.

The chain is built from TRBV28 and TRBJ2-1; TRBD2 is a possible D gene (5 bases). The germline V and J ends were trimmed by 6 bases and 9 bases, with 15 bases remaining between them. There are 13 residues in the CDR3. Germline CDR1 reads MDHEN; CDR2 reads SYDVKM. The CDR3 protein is CASSLRGFAEQFF. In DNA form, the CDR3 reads TGTGCCAGCAGCTTGAGAGGGTTTGCTGAGCAGTTCTTC.

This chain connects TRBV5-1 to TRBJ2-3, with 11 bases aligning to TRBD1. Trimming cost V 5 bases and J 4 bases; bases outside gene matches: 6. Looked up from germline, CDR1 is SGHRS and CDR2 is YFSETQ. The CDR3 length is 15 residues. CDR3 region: CASRSPGQGADTQYF. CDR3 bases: TGCGCCAGCAGGTCTCCGGGACAGGGGGCAGATACGCAGTATTTT. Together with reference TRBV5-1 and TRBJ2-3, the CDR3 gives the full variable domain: KAGVTQTPRYLIKTRGQQVTLSCSPISGHRSVSWYQQTPGQGLQFLFEYFSETQRNKGNFPGRFSGRQFSNSRSEMNVSTLELGDSALYLCASRSPGQGADTQYFGPGTRLTVL.

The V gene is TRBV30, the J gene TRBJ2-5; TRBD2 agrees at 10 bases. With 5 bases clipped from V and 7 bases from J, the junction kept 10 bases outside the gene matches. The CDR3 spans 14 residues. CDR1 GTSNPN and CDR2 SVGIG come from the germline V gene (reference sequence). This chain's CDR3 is CAWVASGSGGTQYF. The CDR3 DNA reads TGTGCCTGGGTCGCTAGCGGGAGTGGCGGGACCCAGTACTTC.

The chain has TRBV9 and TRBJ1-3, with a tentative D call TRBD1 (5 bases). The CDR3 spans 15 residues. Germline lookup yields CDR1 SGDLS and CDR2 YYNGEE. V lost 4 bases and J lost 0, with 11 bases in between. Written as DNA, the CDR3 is TGTGCCAGCAGCTTAACAGGAAGCTCTGGAAACACCATATATTTT. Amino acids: CASSLTGSSGNTIYF.

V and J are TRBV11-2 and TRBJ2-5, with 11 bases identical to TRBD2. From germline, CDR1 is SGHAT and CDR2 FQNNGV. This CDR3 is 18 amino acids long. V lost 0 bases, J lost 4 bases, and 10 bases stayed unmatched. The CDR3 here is CASSLDRIVTSGRETQYF. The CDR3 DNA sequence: TGTGCCAGCAGCTTAGATCGCATCGTAACTAGCGGGAGAGAGACCCAGTACTTC.

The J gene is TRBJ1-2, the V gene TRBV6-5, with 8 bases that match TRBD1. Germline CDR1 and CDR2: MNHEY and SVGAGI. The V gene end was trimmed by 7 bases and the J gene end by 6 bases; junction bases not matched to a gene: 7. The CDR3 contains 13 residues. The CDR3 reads CASNGQGKNGYTF. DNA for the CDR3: TGTGCCAGCAACGGACAGGGAAAAAATGGCTACACCTTC.

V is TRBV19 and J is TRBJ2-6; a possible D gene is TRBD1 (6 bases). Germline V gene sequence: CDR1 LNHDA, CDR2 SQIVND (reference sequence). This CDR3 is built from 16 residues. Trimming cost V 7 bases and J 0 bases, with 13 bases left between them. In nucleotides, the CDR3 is TGTGCCAGTAATCAGGGGTTCTACTCTGGGGCCAACGTCCTGACTTTC. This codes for CASNQGFYSGANVLTF.

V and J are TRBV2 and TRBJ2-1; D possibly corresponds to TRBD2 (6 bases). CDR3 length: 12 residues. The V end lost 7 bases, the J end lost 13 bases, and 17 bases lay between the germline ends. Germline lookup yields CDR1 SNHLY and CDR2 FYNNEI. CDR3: CASIRDSNQQFF. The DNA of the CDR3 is TGTGCCAGCATCCGGGACTCTAACCAACAGTTCTTC.

The CDR3 here is CASSLAREAETQYF. Here the CDR3 DNA reads TGTGCCAGCAGCTTAGCGAGGGAGGCGGAGACCCAGTACTTC. V gene TRBV7-9 combines with J gene TRBJ2-5; weak D call: TRBD2 (6 bases). The V gene lost 0 bases and the J gene lost 5 bases, with 10 bases spanning the gap. This CDR3 contains 14 residues. Germline V gene lookup returns CDR1 SEHNR and CDR2 FQNEAQ (reference sequence).

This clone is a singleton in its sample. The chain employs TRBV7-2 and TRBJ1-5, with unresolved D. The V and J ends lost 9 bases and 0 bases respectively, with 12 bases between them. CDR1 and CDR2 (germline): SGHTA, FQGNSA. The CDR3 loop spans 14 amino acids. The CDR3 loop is CASAPGYSNQPQHF. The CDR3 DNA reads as TGTGCCAGTGCTCCAGGTTATAGCAATCAGCCCCAGCATTTT. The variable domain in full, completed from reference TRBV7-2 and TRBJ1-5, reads GAGVSQSPSNKVTEKGKDVELRCDPISGHTALYWYRQSLGQGLEFLIYFQGNSAPDKSGLPSDRFSAERTGGSVSTLTIQRTQQEDSAVYLCASAPGYSNQPQHFGDGTRLSIL.

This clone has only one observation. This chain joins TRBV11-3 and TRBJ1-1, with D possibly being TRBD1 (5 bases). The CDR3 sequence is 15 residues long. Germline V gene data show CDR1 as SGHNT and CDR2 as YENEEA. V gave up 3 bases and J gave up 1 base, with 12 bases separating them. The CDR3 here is CASSFRGGSNTEAFF. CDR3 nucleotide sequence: TGTGCCAGCAGCTTTAGGGGCGGATCGAACACTGAAGCTTTCTTT.

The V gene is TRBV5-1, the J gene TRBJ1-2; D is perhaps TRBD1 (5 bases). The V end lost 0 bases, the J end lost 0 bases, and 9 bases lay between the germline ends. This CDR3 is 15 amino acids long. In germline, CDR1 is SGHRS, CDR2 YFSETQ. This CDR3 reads CASSLDRKTNYGYTF. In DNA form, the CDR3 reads TGCGCCAGCAGCTTGGACAGGAAGACTAACTATGGCTACACCTTC.

The CDR3 protein is CASSARGGAEQYF. The CDR3 region has the DNA TGTGCCAGCAGCGCTCGAGGGGGGGCCGAGCAGTACTTC. The gene calls are TRBV5-6 and TRBJ2-7, with TRBD2 as a possible D gene (7 bases). The V and J ends lost 4 bases and 6 bases respectively, with 14 bases between them. Germline V lookup: CDR1 SGHDT, CDR2 YYEEEE. The CDR3 loop spans 13 amino acids.

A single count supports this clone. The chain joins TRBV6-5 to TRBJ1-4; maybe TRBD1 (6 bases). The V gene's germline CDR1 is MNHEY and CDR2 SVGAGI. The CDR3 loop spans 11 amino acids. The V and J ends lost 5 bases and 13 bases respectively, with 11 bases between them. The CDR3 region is CASSQGRGLFF. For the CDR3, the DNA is TGTGCCAGCAGTCAGGGGAGAGGACTGTTTTTT.

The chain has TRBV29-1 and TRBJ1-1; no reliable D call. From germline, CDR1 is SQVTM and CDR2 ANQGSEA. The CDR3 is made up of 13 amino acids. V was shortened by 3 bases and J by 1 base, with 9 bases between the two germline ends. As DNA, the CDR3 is TGCAGCGTTGACCCCAGTGGGAACACTGAAGCTTTCTTT. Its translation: CSVDPSGNTEAFF.

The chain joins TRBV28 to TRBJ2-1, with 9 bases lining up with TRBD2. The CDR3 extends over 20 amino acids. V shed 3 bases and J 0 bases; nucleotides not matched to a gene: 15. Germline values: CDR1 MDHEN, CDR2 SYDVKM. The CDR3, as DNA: TGTGCCAGCAGTTTTAGCCTAGCGGGAACACTGCTAGGCTCCTACAATGAGCAGTTCTTC. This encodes CASSFSLAGTLLGSYNEQFF. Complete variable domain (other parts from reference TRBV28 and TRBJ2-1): DVKVTQSSRYLVKRTGEKVFLECVQDMDHENMFWYRQDPGLGLRLIYFSYDVKMKEKGDIPEGYSVSREKKERFSLILESASTNQTSMYLCASSFSLAGTLLGSYNEQFFGPGTRLTVL.

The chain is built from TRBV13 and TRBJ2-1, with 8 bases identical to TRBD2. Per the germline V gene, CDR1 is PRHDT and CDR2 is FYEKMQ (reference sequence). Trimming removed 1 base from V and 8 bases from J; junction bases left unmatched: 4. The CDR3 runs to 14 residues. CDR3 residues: CASSLAVAGHEQFF. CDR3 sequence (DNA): TGTGCCAGCAGCTTAGCAGTAGCGGGACATGAGCAGTTCTTC.

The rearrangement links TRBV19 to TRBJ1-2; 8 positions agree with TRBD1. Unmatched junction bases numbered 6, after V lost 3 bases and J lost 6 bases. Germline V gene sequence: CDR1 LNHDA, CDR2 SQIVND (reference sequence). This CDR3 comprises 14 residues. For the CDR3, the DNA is TGTGCCAGTAGTATTTCCTACAGGGGGAATGGCTACACCTTC. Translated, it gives CASSISYRGNGYTF.

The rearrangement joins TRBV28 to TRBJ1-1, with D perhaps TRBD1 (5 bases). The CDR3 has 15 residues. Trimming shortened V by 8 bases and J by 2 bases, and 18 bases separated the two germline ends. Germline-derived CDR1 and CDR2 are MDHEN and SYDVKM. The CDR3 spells CASVGRVTENTEAFF. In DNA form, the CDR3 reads TGTGCCAGCGTGGGCAGGGTGACTGAAAACACTGAAGCTTTCTTT.

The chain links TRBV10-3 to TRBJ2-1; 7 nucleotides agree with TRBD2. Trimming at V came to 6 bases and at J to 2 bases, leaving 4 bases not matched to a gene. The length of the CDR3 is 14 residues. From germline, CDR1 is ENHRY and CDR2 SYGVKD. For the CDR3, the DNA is TGTGCCATCAGGTGGGAGGGCCCCTACAATGAGCAGTTCTTC. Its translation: CAIRWEGPYNEQFF.

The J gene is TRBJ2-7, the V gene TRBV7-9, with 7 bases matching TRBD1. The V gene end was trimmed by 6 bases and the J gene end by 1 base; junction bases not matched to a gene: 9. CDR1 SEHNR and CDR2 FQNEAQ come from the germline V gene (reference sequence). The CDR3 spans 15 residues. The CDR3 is CASRGSGTESYEQYF. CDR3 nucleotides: TGTGCCAGCAGAGGATCCGGGACAGAATCCTACGAGCAGTACTTC.

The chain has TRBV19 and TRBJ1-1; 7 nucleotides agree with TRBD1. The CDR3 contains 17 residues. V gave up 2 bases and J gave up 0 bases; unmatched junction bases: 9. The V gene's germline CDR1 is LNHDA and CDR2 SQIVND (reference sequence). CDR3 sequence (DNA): TGTGCCAGTAGTATAACTCGCCCGACAGGGATGAACACTGAAGCTTTCTTT. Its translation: CASSITRPTGMNTEAFF.

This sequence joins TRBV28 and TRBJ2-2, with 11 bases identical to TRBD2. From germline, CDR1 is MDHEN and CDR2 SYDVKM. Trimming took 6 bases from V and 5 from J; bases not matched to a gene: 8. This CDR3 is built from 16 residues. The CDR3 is CASSQLAGERTGELFF. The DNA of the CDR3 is TGTGCCAGCAGCCAACTAGCGGGAGAGAGGACCGGGGAGCTGTTTTTT.

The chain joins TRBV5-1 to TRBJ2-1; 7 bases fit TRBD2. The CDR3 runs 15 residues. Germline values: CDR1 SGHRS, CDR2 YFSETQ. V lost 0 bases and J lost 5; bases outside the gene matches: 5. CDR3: CASSLEGRANNEQFF. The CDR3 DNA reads TGCGCCAGCAGCTTGGAAGGGAGGGCCAACAATGAGCAGTTCTTC.

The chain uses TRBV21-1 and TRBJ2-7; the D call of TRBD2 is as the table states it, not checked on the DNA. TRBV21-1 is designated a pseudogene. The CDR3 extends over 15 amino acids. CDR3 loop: CASSPNEKAGNEQYF. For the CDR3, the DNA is TGTGCCAGCAGCCCCAATGAAAAAGCGGGAAACGAGCAGTACTTC.